This T cell receptor beta chain was captured by sequencing in a study of regulatory T cells in long-lasting Graves disease. Findings of the study overall: TRBV28, TRBJ1-2 and TRBJ2-5 emerged as the favored segments in persistent disease. Because few samples were included, accuracy may have been lower.

Sample time point: persistent/refractory GD, antithyroid drugs over 5 years with positive TRAb. Making the TCR library involved RNA that had been extracted from PBMCs. Graves' disease diagnosis relied on American Thyroid Association guidelines. EDTA tubes were used for drawing about 9 milliliters of peripheral blood. Comments on this clonotype: The antigen is unknown.

iRepertoire HTBI primers and Arm-PCR of CDR3 regions built TCR beta libraries. MiXCR, applied by TCRdb to the multiplex PCR reads, yields one record per CDR3 protein. The table shows a few hundred thousand distinct CDR3 sequences, with roughly a quarter occurring only once. The CDR3 is 15 residues long. Germline CDR1 reads MNHEY; CDR2 reads SVGAGI. V lost 2 bases and J lost 4, with 14 bases in between. The chain uses TRBV6-5 and TRBJ2-5; D might be TRBD1 or TRBD2, each matching 5 bases. The sequence was collected from a female donor with Graves disease. Sequencing was performed on peripheral blood mononuclear cells (PBMCs), taken when the disease was refractory, from a patient treated with antithyroid drugs. This CDR3 is CASSYGDGDRETQYF. DNA of the CDR3: TGTGCCAGCAGTTACGGGGACGGCGACCGAGAGACCCAGTACTTC.